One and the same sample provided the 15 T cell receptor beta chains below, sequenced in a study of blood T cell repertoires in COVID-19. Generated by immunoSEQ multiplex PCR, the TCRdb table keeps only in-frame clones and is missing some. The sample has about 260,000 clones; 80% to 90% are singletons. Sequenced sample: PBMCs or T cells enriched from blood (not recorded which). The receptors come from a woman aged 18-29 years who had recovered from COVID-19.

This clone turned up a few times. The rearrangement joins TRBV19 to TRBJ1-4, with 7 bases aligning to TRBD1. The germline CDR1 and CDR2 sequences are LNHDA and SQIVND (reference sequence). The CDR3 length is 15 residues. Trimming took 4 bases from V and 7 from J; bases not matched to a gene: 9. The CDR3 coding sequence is TGTGCCAGTAGTACCCAAGGGGGCGGTAGTGAAAAACTGTTTTTT. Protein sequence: CASSTQGGGSEKLFF.

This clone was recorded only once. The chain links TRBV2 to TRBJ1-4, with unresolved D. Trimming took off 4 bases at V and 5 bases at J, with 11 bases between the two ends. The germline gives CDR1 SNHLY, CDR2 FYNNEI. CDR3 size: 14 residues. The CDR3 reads CASSGLQRNEKLFF. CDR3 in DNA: TGTGCCAGCAGTGGCCTTCAGCGAAATGAAAAACTGTTTTTT.

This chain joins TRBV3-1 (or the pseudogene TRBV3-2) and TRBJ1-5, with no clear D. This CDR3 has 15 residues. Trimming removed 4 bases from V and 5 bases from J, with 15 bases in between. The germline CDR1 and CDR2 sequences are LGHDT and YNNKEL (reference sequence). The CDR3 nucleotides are TGTGCCAGCAGCCGAGGGATGACTTGGGATCAGCCCCAGCATTTT. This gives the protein CASSRGMTWDQPQHF.

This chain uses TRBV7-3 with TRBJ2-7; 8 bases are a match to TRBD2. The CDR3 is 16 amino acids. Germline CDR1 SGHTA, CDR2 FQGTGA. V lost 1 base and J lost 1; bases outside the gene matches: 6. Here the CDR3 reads CASSLKVAGGSYEQYF. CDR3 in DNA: TGTGCCAGCAGCTTAAAAGTTGCGGGGGGATCCTACGAGCAGTACTTC.

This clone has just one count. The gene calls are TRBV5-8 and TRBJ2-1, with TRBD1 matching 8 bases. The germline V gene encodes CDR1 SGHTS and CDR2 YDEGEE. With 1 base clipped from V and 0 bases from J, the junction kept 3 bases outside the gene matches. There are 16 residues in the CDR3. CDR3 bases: TGTGCCAGCAGCTTGCTGGGACAGGCCTCCTACAATGAGCAGTTCTTC. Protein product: CASSLLGQASYNEQFF.

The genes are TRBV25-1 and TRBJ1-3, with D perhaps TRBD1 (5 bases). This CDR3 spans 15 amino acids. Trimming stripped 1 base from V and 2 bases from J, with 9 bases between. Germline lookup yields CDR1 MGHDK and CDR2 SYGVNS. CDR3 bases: TGTGCCAGCAGTGAATGGGGGGGAACTGGAAACACCATATATTTT. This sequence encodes CASSEWGGTGNTIYF.

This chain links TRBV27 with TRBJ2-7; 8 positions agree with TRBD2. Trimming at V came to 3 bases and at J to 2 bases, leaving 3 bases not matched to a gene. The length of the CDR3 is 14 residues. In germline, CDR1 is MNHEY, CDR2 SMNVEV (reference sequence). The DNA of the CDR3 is TGTGCCAGCAGTTTCCAGCGGGGGACCTACGAGCAGTACTTC. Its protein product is CASSFQRGTYEQYF.

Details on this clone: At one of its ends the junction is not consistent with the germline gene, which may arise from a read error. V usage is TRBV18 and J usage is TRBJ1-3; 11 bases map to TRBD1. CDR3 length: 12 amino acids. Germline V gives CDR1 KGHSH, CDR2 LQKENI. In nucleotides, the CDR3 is TGTGCCAGCTCACACAGGACAGGGGGCATGCATTTT. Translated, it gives CASSHRTGGMHF.

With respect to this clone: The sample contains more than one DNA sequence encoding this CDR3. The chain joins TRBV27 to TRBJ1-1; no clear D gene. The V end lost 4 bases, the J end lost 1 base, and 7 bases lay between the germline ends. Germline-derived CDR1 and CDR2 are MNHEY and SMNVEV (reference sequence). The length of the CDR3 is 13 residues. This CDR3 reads CASSSTANTEAFF. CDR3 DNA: TGTGCCAGCAGTTCAACAGCGAACACTGAAGCTTTCTTT.

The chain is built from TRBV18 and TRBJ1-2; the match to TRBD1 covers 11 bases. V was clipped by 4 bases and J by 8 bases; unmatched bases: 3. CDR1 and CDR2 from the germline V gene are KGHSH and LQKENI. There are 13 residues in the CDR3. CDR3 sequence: CASSRTGGGGYTF. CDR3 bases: TGTGCCAGCTCACGGACAGGGGGCGGCGGCTACACCTTC.

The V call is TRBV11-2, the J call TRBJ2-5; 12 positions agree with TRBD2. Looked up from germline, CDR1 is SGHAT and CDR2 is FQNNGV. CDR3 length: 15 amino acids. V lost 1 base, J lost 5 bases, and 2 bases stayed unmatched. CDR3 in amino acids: CASSLGLAGAETQYF. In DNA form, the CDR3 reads TGTGCCAGCAGCTTAGGACTAGCGGGGGCGGAGACCCAGTACTTC.

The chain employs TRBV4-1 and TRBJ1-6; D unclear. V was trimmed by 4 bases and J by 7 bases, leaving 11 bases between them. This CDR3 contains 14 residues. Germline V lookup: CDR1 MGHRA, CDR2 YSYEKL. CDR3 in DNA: TGCGCCAGCAGCCGGGAGGATGTGAATTCACCCCTCCACTTT. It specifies CASSREDVNSPLHF.

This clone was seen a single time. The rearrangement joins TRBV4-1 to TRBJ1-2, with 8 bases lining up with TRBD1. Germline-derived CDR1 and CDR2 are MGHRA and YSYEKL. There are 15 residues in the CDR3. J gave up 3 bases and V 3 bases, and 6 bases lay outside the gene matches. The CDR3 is CASSQAGGVDYGYTF. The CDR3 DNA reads TGCGCCAGCAGCCAGGCAGGGGGCGTTGACTATGGCTACACCTTC.

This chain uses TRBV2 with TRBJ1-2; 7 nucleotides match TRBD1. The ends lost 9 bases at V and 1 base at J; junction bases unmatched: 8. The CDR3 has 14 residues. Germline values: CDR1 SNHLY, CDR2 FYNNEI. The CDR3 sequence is CARTGILSNYGYTF. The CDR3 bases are TGTGCCAGGACAGGGATTTTGAGTAACTATGGCTACACCTTC.

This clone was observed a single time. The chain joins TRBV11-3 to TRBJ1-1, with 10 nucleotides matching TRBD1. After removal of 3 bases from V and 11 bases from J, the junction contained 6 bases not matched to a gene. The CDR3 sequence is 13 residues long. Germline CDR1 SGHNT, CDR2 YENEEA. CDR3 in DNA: TGTGCCAGCAGCTTTAGGACAGGGGGTCGGGCTTTCTTT. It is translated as CASSFRTGGRAFF.